This T cell receptor beta chain emerged from a study of blood T cell repertoires in COVID-19. Looking at the study overall: Acute-phase and convalescent COVID-19 samples originated in the United States, Italy and Spain.

Profiling relied on immunoSEQ multiplex PCR, and the TCRdb table lists in-frame clones only, not all of them. This sample has 200,000 or so clones, with about nine tenths found just once. Looked up from germline, CDR1 is SGHRS and CDR2 is YFSETQ. The length of the CDR3 is 17 residues. Trimming at V came to 0 bases and at J to 9 bases, leaving 12 bases not matched to a gene. The receptor's source is a woman aged 55-75 years with acute or convalescent COVID-19. This chain connects TRBV5-1 to TRBJ1-6; 7 bases agree with TRBD1. The specimen was peripheral blood. The chain's CDR3 is CASSLGRPGGDRSPLHF. The DNA for the CDR3 is TGCGCCAGCAGCTTGGGCCGCCCAGGGGGTGATCGTTCACCCCTCCACTTT.